These T cell receptor beta chains were read from a single sample in a study of PD-1 blockade in classical Hodgkin lymphoma. TCRdb's table, derived via immunoSEQ multiplex PCR, lists solely in-frame clones and lacks some. Of tens of thousands of clones listed, more than 75% are singletons. The sequenced sample was peripheral blood mononuclear cells (PBMCs), obtained before the fourth cycle of nivolumab. All receptors derive from a human donor with classical Hodgkin lymphoma. The CDR3 runs from the conserved cysteine through the conserved F or W. D genes are given only for firm matches. The size of a clone is reported for some rows only, either as once, few or many, or as a class for expanded clones.

>13|TRBD1|TRBJ2-1|TRBV4-1|.
TGCGCCAGCAGACAGGGGGCGCACAATGAGCAGTTCTTC
CASRQGAHNEQFF
>13|TRBD1|TRBJ1-4|TRBV6-6|.
TGTGCCAGCAACCCGGGACAGGGAGAAAAACTGTTTTTT
CASNPGQGEKLFF
>14|.|TRBJ1-6|TRBV6-5|.
TGTGCCAGCTCCATTGGTAGCCTTAATTCACCCCTCCACTTT
CASSIGSLNSPLHF
>14|TRBD1|TRBJ1-2|TRBV10-3|.
TGTGCTTCCTTTCCGGGACAGGGGTCATATGGCTACACCTTC
CASFPGQGSYGYTF
>14|.|TRBJ2-3|TRBV7-8|.
TGTGCCAGCAGCTTTAACCCGCACACAGATACGCAGTATTTT
CASSFNPHTDTQYF
>15|.|TRBJ2-7|TRBV7-8|few
TGTGCCAGCAGCTTAGGGTTTCCGAGAGCTGACGAGCAGTACTTC
CASSLGFPRADEQYF
>12|.|TRBJ2-4|TRBV6-1|.
TGTGCCAGCAGTGACCCTGGAAACATTCAGTACTTC
CASSDPGNIQYF
>19|.|TRBJ2-2|TRBV18|.
TGTGCCAGCTCACCCATAACGCCCGTTGGGGTCGCTAACACCGGGGAGCTGTTTTTT
CASSPITPVGVANTGELFF
>21|TRBD1|TRBJ2-4|TRBV5-1|.
TGCGCCAGCAGCAGGGATCCAACTAGGGACAGGGGGCTTGTAGGTGTTAACATTCAGTACTTC
CASSRDPTRDRGLVGVNIQYF
>13|.|TRBJ2-1|TRBV9|.
TGTGCCAGCAGCGTAGCTCCCAATAATGAGCAGTTCTTC
CASSVAPNNEQFF
>17|.|TRBJ2-3|TRBV5-1|.
TGCGCCAGCAGCGCCACCCGGGACACCTTGAGCACAGATACGCAGTATTTT
CASSATRDTLSTDTQYF
>14|.|TRBJ1-5|TRBV5-1|.
TGCGCCAGCAGCCTGGATAATTTAGGTCAGCCCCAGCATTTT
CASSLDNLGQPQHF
>19|.|TRBJ1-2|TRBV6-1|.
TGTGCCAGCAGTGAAGCGCGGGAAGTCCCACAGCGTTTTCCCTATGGCTACACCTTC
CASSEAREVPQRFPYGYTF
>17|.|TRBJ1-2|TRBV18|.
TGTGCCAGCTCACCGGACAGCGAGTCTTACCTGCCCTATGGCTACACCTTC
CASSPDSESYLPYGYTF
>15|.|TRBJ1-2|TRBV5-1|.
TGCGCCAGCAGCTTGGAGGGCAGCCCTAACTATGGCTACACCTTC
CASSLEGSPNYGYTF
>16|.|TRBJ2-2|TRBV6-1|.
TGTGCCAGCAGTGAAAGTTTCAGGGGCTTCACCGGGGAGCTGTTTTTT
CASSESFRGFTGELFF
>14|TRBD1|TRBJ1-2|TRBV7-2|once
TGTGCCAGCAGCTTGACCGGGACAGGGGTAGGCTACACCTTC
CASSLTGTGVGYTF
>12|.|TRBJ2-7|TRBV18|.
TGTGCCAGCTCACTACGCGCCTACGAGCAGTACTTC
CASSLRAYEQYF